This TCR beta chain was recorded in a study of vaccination and CD4 T cells after COVID-19. Sequencing of cultured CD4+ T cell DNA used the Oncomine TCR Beta short-read assay. Each CDR3 protein gets one entry after TCRdb re-called the PCR reads with MiXCR. This table has just over 15,000 distinct CDR3 sequences, approximately 40% appearing once. This clonotype was observed a few times. What it binds is not known. CDR3 length equals 12 residues. Germline V gene lookup returns CDR1 SEHNR and CDR2 FQNEAQ (reference sequence). V was trimmed by 3 bases and J by 10 bases, leaving 7 bases between them. Treatment indicated: approximately nine-day PBMC culture with coronavirus spike peptide pools or control peptides (ViraFEST assay). ViraFEST expanded antigen-specific T cells with peptide pools, then sequenced TCRs.

The source of this sequence is a human donor with COVID-19. The chain carries TRBV7-9 and TRBJ1-6; D ambiguous. The sequenced material came from cultured CD4+ T cells from blood. The CDR3 region is CASSFGNSPLHF. The CDR3 DNA reads TGTGCCAGCAGCTTTGGTAACTCACCCCTCCACTTT.